These T cell receptor beta chains were read from a single sample in a study of shared T cell receptors in the human thymus. Measured with immunoSEQ multiplex PCR; TCRdb has only the in-frame clones, and not every one. The sample holds some 700,000 clones; 80% to 90% are singletons and the top ten take about 0.011%. The data also belong to a second study, concerning human thymus T cells.

Sequencing was done on a sample of thymocytes. Source of these receptors: a girl younger than two with a congenital heart defect. The CDR3 runs from the conserved cysteine through the conserved F or W. Each record gives: V gene, D gene, clone size, J gene, CDR3 protein, CDR3 DNA. The D gene is left open where the match is weak. Rows give clone size only sometimes, using once, few, many, or a class for an expanded clone.

v_call: TRBV6-5
d_call: TRBD1
clone_size: few
j_call: TRBJ1-1
cdr3_aa: CASSRTTGEAEAFF
cdr3_nt: TGTGCCAGCAGTCGGACGACAGGGGAAGCTGAAGCTTTCTTT

v_call: TRBV5-6
d_call: TRBD2
clone_size: NA
j_call: TRBJ2-5
cdr3_aa: CASSSRPGTTEETQYF
cdr3_nt: TGTGCCAGCAGCTCACGACCCGGGACTACCGAAGAGACCCAGTACTTC

v_call: TRBV10-3
d_call: TRBD1
clone_size: few
j_call: TRBJ1-1
cdr3_aa: CAAAGQEENTEAFF
cdr3_nt: TGTGCCGCGGCGGGACAGGAAGAAAACACTGAAGCTTTCTTT

v_call: TRBV5-1
d_call: TRBD1
clone_size: NA
j_call: TRBJ1-6
cdr3_aa: CASSWDRGIDSPLHF
cdr3_nt: TGCGCCAGCAGCTGGGACAGGGGGATCGATTCACCCCTCCACTTT

v_call: TRBV7-6
d_call: NA
clone_size: NA
j_call: TRBJ1-3
cdr3_aa: CASSLRGSVDTIYF
cdr3_nt: TGTGCCAGCAGCTTAAGGGGCTCCGTGGACACCATATATTTT

v_call: TRBV5-1
d_call: TRBD2
clone_size: NA
j_call: TRBJ2-3
cdr3_aa: CASSSADRLATDTQYF
cdr3_nt: TGCGCCAGCAGCTCCGCGGACCGACTAGCGACAGATACGCAGTATTTT

v_call: TRBV15
d_call: TRBD1
clone_size: NA
j_call: TRBJ1-5
cdr3_aa: CATKRTGASQPQHF
cdr3_nt: TGTGCCACCAAAAGGACAGGGGCCAGTCAGCCCCAGCATTTT

v_call: TRBV7-9
d_call: NA
clone_size: few
j_call: TRBJ2-1
cdr3_aa: CASSLHSHNEQFF
cdr3_nt: TGTGCCAGCAGCTTACACAGTCACAATGAGCAGTTCTTC

v_call: TRBV4-2
d_call: NA
clone_size: NA
j_call: TRBJ1-2
cdr3_aa: CASSQAHAGAQRYGYTF
cdr3_nt: TGTGCCAGCAGCCAAGCCCACGCGGGGGCGCAGAGGTATGGCTACACCTTC

v_call: TRBV14
d_call: NA
clone_size: NA
j_call: TRBJ1-2
cdr3_aa: CASSPHPGTSHGYTF
cdr3_nt: TGTGCCAGCAGCCCCCACCCGGGGACATCTCATGGCTACACCTTC

v_call: TRBV7-6
d_call: NA
clone_size: NA
j_call: TRBJ1-1
cdr3_aa: CASSLVCRGWMNTEAFF
cdr3_nt: TGTGCCAGCAGCTTAGTTTGTAGGGGGTGGATGAACACTGAAGCTTTCTTT

v_call: TRBV5-1
d_call: NA
clone_size: NA
j_call: TRBJ2-7
cdr3_aa: CASSPTPKSDWEECYEQYF
cdr3_nt: TGCGCCAGCAGCCCAACCCCCAAATCAGACTGGGAGGAATGCTACGAGCAGTACTTC

v_call: TRBV4-1
d_call: TRBD1
clone_size: NA
j_call: TRBJ2-2
cdr3_aa: CASSGGQGPRAGELFF
cdr3_nt: TGCGCCAGCAGTGGGGGACAGGGCCCGAGGGCCGGGGAGCTGTTTTTT

v_call: TRBV27
d_call: NA
clone_size: NA
j_call: TRBJ1-6
cdr3_aa: CASSLSPDRLGSPLHF
cdr3_nt: TGTGCCAGCAGTTTAAGCCCCGACAGGTTGGGCTCACCCCTCCACTTT

v_call: TRBV4-1
d_call: TRBD1
clone_size: NA
j_call: TRBJ2-4
cdr3_aa: CASSQDPIMTGGGQNIQYF
cdr3_nt: TGCGCCAGCAGCCAAGATCCCATTATGACAGGGGGAGGCCAAAACATTCAGTACTTC

v_call: TRBV23-1
d_call: TRBD1
clone_size: NA
j_call: TRBJ1-1
cdr3_aa: CASSQRIGTGNDHVRNTEAFF
cdr3_nt: TGCGCCAGCAGTCAACGTATCGGGACAGGGAATGACCACGTCCGGAACACTGAAGCTTTCTTT